The rows below give T cell receptor beta chains drawn from one sample of a study of T cell repertoires in cytomegalovirus infection. TCRdb itself ran the reads through MiXCR, one entry per CDR3 protein. Of some 700,000 distinct CDR3 sequences in the sample, roughly 33% were seen once. Antigens of these TCRs are unknown. This material consisted of cultured PBMCs, taken from culture after CMV antigen stimulation. The receptors originated from a human donor in good health (CMV status not recorded). Some clones in this sample may be carry-over from other donors' samples. Both conserved end residues are part of each CDR3. The D gene is left open where the match is weak. Clone size appears in some rows only: once, few, many, or a class for an expanded clone.

j_gene	v_gene	d_gene	abundance	CDR3nt	CDR3aa
TRBJ2-7	TRBV7-2	.	.	TGTGCCAGCAGCTTAACCTCGTTCTCCTACGAGCAGTACTTC	CASSLTSFSYEQYF
TRBJ2-7	TRBV5-1	.	.	TGCGCCAGCAGCCCCGGGACTCATAACGAGCAGTACTTC	CASSPGTHNEQYF
TRBJ1-5	TRBV6-2/TRBV6-3	.	few	TGTGCCAGCAGTCGGAGGGATCAGCCCCAGCATTTT	CASSRRDQPQHF
TRBJ2-2	TRBV7-2	.	few	TGTGCCAGCAGCTCCAATAGCGTAGCCGGGGAGCTGTTTTTT	CASSSNSVAGELFF
TRBJ2-1	TRBV10-3	.	few	TGTGCCATCAGGACCGGGCACGACGCAGATGAGCAGTTCTTC	CAIRTGHDADEQFF
TRBJ2-7	TRBV7-2	.	many	TGTGCCAGCAGCCGACCCCCCCGGGACCATCTCTCCTACGAGCAGTACTTC	CASSRPPRDHLSYEQYF
TRBJ1-4	TRBV5-6	.	.	TGTGCCAGCAGTAGGGACGGAATTAATGAAAAACTGTTTTTT	CASSRDGINEKLFF
TRBJ1-2	TRBV28	.	.	TGTGCCAGCACCACGGGGCAGTATTCTGGGGGCTACACCTTC	CASTTGQYSGGYTF
TRBJ1-2	TRBV7-2	.	many	TGTGCCAGCAGTCCTCCGCGAGACGGCAGTGGCTACACCTTC	CASSPPRDGSGYTF
TRBJ2-1	TRBV20-1	TRBD2	.	TGCAGTGCTAGAGGAAGAGAAGCGACTGAGGGTAGCGGGGGGAGACTCTCCTACAATGAGCAGTTCTTC	CSARGREATEGSGGRLSYNEQFF
TRBJ2-7	TRBV18	.	.	TGTGCCAGCTCACCACCGGGTAGCTTGAACGAGCAGTACTTC	CASSPPGSLNEQYF
TRBJ2-5	TRBV4-1	.	.	TGCGCCAGCAGCCAACTTCAAGCAGGGGAGACCCAGTACTTC	CASSQLQAGETQYF
TRBJ2-1	TRBV6-2/TRBV6-3	TRBD2	few	TGTGCCAGCCAAATAGCGGGAAGTGGGGTTGTGATCTTC	CASQIAGSGVVIF
TRBJ2-2	TRBV7-2	.	few	TGTGCCAGCAGCATGGTCTCGGGCGGGTACACCGGGGAGCTGTTTTTT	CASSMVSGGYTGELFF
TRBJ1-1	TRBV12-3/TRBV12-4	.	few	TGTGCCAGCAGTCGGTCCCCGGGACCCAACACTGAAGCTTTCTTT	CASSRSPGPNTEAFF
TRBJ1-1	TRBV14	.	.	TGTGCCAGCAGCCGAATGGGACGGCGAACTGAAGCTTTCTTT	CASSRMGRRTEAFF
TRBJ2-1	TRBV7-2	.	.	TGTGCCAGCAGCCCCCCGGGCCTTATGCAGTTCTTC	CASSPPGLMQFF
TRBJ2-2	TRBV7-2	.	few	TGTGCCAGCAGCTTACGAGGGCAGAACACCGGGGAGCTGTTTTTT	CASSLRGQNTGELFF
TRBJ2-7	TRBV20-1	.	.	TGCAGTGCTAGCGCTACTGAAAACGAGCAGTACTTC	CSASATENEQYF
TRBJ2-3	TRBV5-5	TRBD2	.	TGTGCCAGCAGCTTGGGATCTAGCGGGAGTGGAGATACGCAGTATTTT	CASSLGSSGSGDTQYF
TRBJ2-2	TRBV7-9	.	.	TGTGCCAGCAGCCTCACGGACGGCACCGGGGAGCTGTTTTTT	CASSLTDGTGELFF
TRBJ1-5	TRBV28	.	many	TGTGCCAGCAGTCCTACAGGGAAGGGCAATCAGCCCCAGCATTTT	CASSPTGKGNQPQHF
TRBJ2-1	TRBV7-2	.	few	TGTGCCAGCAGCTTAGTAGGTGGACAGTACAATGAGCAGTTCTTC	CASSLVGGQYNEQFF
TRBJ1-1	TRBV7-2	.	few	TGTGCCAGCAGCTTAGAGGGAGCAGGAAACACTGAAGCTTTCTTT	CASSLEGAGNTEAFF
TRBJ2-3	TRBV5-4	.	.	TGTGCCAGCAACCCCAGCGGTAGCACAGATACGCAGTATTTT	CASNPSGSTDTQYF
TRBJ2-5	TRBV12-3/TRBV12-4	.	few	TGTGCCAGCAGGTCACCTGGGGAGACCCAGTACTTC	CASRSPGETQYF
TRBJ2-5	TRBV20-1	.	.	TGCAGTGCTAGCCAGGTCCCAGAAGAGACCCAGTACTTC	CSASQVPEETQYF
TRBJ1-2	TRBV12-3/TRBV12-4	.	.	TGTGCCAGCCCCTTTTCAGGGGACTATGGCTACACCTTC	CASPFSGDYGYTF
TRBJ1-1	TRBV18	.	.	TGTGCCAGCTCACCAGAGGGCTATGAAGCTTTCTTT	CASSPEGYEAFF
TRBJ1-2	TRBV20-1	.	.	TGCAGTGCCAGGAAGCTTAACTATGGCTACACCTTC	CSARKLNYGYTF
TRBJ1-4	TRBV4-1	.	.	TGCGCCAGCAGCCAAGATGAGGGGCGTGAAAAACTGTTTTTT	CASSQDEGREKLFF
TRBJ2-1	TRBV12-3/TRBV12-4	.	few	TGTGCCAGCAGTTCACTAGAGTGGAACAATGAGCAGTTCTTC	CASSSLEWNNEQFF
TRBJ1-1	TRBV10-3	.	few	TGTGCCACCCACAGGGACGCGGGTGAAGCTTTCTTT	CATHRDAGEAFF
TRBJ2-5	TRBV7-9	TRBD2	few	TGTGCCAGCGGGATGGCGGGGGAGGTTGAGACCCAGTACTTC	CASGMAGEVETQYF
TRBJ1-2	TRBV5-1	.	few	TGCGCCAGCAGTCCGGGAGAATATGGCTACACCTTC	CASSPGEYGYTF
TRBJ1-5	TRBV6-1	.	.	TGTGCCAGCAGACCCGGGACCTTTAACGGGGCCCAGCATTTT	CASRPGTFNGAQHF
TRBJ1-1	TRBV6-1	.	.	TGTGCCAGCAGTTACCAAGAGTCGAACACTGAAGCTTTCTTT	CASSYQESNTEAFF
TRBJ1-5	TRBV12-5	.	.	TGTGCTAGTGGCCCCTCGGGGGGATTCAATCAGCCCCAGCATTTT	CASGPSGGFNQPQHF
TRBJ2-1	TRBV20-1	TRBD1	.	TGCAGTGCTAGTGTTTGGGACAGGGGAAACAATGAGCAGTTCTTC	CSASVWDRGNNEQFF
TRBJ2-1	TRBV7-8	.	few	TGTGCCAGCAGCTTATTCCCTGATGAGCAGTTCTTC	CASSLFPDEQFF
TRBJ1-3	TRBV7-2	.	many	TGTGCCAGCAGCGCTGGGGGGGCGGACACCATATATTTT	CASSAGGADTIYF
TRBJ1-3	TRBV7-2	TRBD1	many	TGTGCCAGCAGCTTATCGACAGGGGTAAACACCATATATTTT	CASSLSTGVNTIYF
TRBJ2-5	TRBV7-2	.	few	TGTGCCAGCAGCGAAGACCGTGGGTTTCGGACCCAGTACTTC	CASSEDRGFRTQYF
TRBJ2-1	TRBV7-2	.	few	TGTGCCAGCAGCTTAACGGCGGAGAGCCACAATGAGCAGTTCTTC	CASSLTAESHNEQFF
TRBJ2-1	TRBV7-9	.	.	TGTGCCAGCAGCCTCCCTGCGGGGAGGCAGTTCTTC	CASSLPAGRQFF
TRBJ1-6	TRBV20-1	.	few	TGCAGTGCTAGAGATATTTGGGGGACTAAGTATAATTCACCCCTCCACTTT	CSARDIWGTKYNSPLHF
TRBJ2-7	TRBV7-2	.	few	TGTGCCAGCAGTCCCCCGGATCAAGAGCAGTACTTC	CASSPPDQEQYF
TRBJ1-5	TRBV7-8	.	few	TGTGCCAGCAGCTCCCGGGGCACCAATCAGCCCCAGCATTTT	CASSSRGTNQPQHF
TRBJ2-3	TRBV20-1	TRBD2	few	TGCAGTGCTAGCCAGCGGGAGAGAGTCGATACGCAGTATTTT	CSASQRERVDTQYF
TRBJ2-1	TRBV7-2	TRBD2	many	TGTGCCAGCAGCTGGACTAGCGGAACATACAATGAGCAGTTCTTC	CASSWTSGTYNEQFF
TRBJ2-5	TRBV2	.	.	TGTGCCAGCAGTGTCCCGAACGTTGGACAGCCGAAAGAGACCCAGTACTTC	CASSVPNVGQPKETQYF
TRBJ1-1	TRBV19	.	few	TGTGCCAGTAGTATTGGGGCAGGGAGGAACACTGAAGCTTTCTTT	CASSIGAGRNTEAFF
TRBJ1-2	TRBV6-5	TRBD1	many	TGTGCCAGCAGCCGGACAGGCCGGTATGGCTACACCTTC	CASSRTGRYGYTF
TRBJ1-2	TRBV7-6	TRBD1	few	TGTGCCAGCAGCTCCGGGACAGAGCGCTATGGCTACACCTTC	CASSSGTERYGYTF
TRBJ2-7	TRBV7-9	.	.	TGTGCCAGCAGCCCCGGTGGGTCCTCCGAGCAGTACTTC	CASSPGGSSEQYF